This T cell receptor beta chain was recorded in a study of beta chain features in type 1 diabetes. Study-level findings and limits: There was a moderate but significant shortening of TCRB CDR3s in all four CD4+ subsets of Type 1 diabetes patients.

The germline CDR1 and CDR2 sequences are LGHNA and YSLEER. Trimming shortened V by 2 bases and J by 11 bases, and 21 bases separated the two germline ends. The CDR3 is 15 amino acids. As regards this clone: Its antigen is unknown.

The sequenced template was cDNA made from the entire isolated RNA. This table comes from immunoSEQ multiplex PCR, and its TCRdb copy is limited to in-frame clones, with some not included. The data hold around 26,000 clones, with around 68% observed a single time. Averaging approximately 120 mL, one heparinised blood draw came from each individual donor. The receptor was derived from a woman aged 40 to 50 with type 1 diabetes. The chain couples TRBV4-3 to TRBJ1-1; no firm D call. The sample comprised stem cell memory CD4+ T cells from blood. The CDR3 region has the DNA TGCGCCAGCAGCCAAATTTCCCGCGACCTAGCGGGCGCTTTCTTT. It codes for CASSQISRDLAGAFF.